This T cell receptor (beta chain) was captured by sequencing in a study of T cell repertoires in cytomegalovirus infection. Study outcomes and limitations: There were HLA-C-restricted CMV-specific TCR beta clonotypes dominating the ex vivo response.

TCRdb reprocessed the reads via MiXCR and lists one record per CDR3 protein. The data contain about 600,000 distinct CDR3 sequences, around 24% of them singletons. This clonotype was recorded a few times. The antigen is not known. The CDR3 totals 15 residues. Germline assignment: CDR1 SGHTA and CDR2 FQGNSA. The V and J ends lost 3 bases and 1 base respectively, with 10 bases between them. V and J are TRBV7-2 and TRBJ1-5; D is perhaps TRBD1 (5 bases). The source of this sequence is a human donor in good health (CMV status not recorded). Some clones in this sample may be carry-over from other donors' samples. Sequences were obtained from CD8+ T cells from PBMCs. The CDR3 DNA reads TGTGCCAGCAGCTTCCCGGGGGGGAGCAATCAGCCCCAGCATTTT. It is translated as CASSFPGGSNQPQHF.